This TCR delta chain was sequenced for a study of Vγ9Vδ2 T cells in congenital toxoplasmosis (dated by TCRdb to the early 2020s). For context, the study as a whole: To diagnose congenital toxoplasmosis, IgG, IgM and IgA serology, Western blot and an in-house interferon-gamma release assay were used. This study compared the CDR3 repertoires of the gamma and delta chains in sorted blood gammadelta T cells from congenitally T. gondii-infected infants versus uninfected infants. TCR sequencing covered about 5 infected and about 11 uninfected infants at 2 months, plus 3 infected and 4 uninfected infants at 1 year. Infant repertoires were sequenced at 2 months after birth and at 1 year of age.

The same treatment, consisting of spiramycin and/or pyrimethamine plus sulfadiazine plus folinic acid, was given to the mothers of both infected and uninfected infants. All infants, infected and uninfected, were born by term delivery after more than 37 weeks of gestation. About 1 mL of blood was processed into PBMCs by Lymphoprep gradient centrifugation, after which the PBMCs were cryopreserved in liquid nitrogen and shipped to Belgium. After thawing, the PBMCs were labeled with Zombie NIR viability dye and stained with antibodies against CD3, TCR gammadelta, Vgamma9 and Vdelta2. A FACSAria III was used to sort CD3+ TCRgammadelta+ T cells, reaching a mean purity of approximately 98%. For each sample, RNA was extracted from around 9,300 sorted gammadelta T cells with the RNeasy Micro Kit. Infants were born to mothers enrolled with primary T. gondii infection during pregnancy. The infants' peripheral blood was drawn at an outpatient microbiology and virology center located in Pavia, Italy.

cDNA was generated in one tube by template-switch reverse transcription with TRGC- and TRDC-specific primers, using SuperScript II. The TRGC primer was designed so that it binds both the TRGC1 and the TRGC2 constant genes. The KAPA Real-Time Library Amplification Kit was used for TRG and TRD amplification, and AMPure XP bead purification was performed between steps. Index PCR with the Nextera XT Index Kit was used to add Illumina sequencing adapters. TRG and TRD amplicons were sequenced on an Illumina MiSeq with the V2 300 kit, giving 150 bp paired-end reads. From the authors' description of their analysis: Before any further analysis, FastQC version 0.11.8 was used to check read quality. Reads were aligned to GenBank TRG or TRD reference genes, and CDR3 sequences were built with MiXCR version 3.0.3. MiXCR defaults were kept, except that TRDD gene segments were assembled using 3 rather than 5 consecutive nucleotides. N additions, CDR3 length, J segment length and clonotype sharing between samples were calculated with VDJtools version 1.2.1. CDR3 sequences that were out of frame or contained stop codons were removed from the analysis. Infant repertoires were compared for overlap with previously published fetal, cord blood and adult blood Vgamma9Vdelta2 repertoires. For TCRdb, the public reads were processed anew by CATT, and duplicate DNA sequences were folded into one row. In this record, the V and J calls reflect TCRdb's handling and not the investigators' own analysis. The sample data list about 830 delta-chain clones, and under 65% of these were observed just once. The ten largest clones take up 25% to 35% of the sample.

This clone was recorded once. It lacks a known antigen. Since a much larger clone is just one base distant, this may be a read error. Taken from cysteine to phenylalanine, the CDR3 has 15 residues. Left in the record is the CDR3 DNA by itself, 45 bases read in frame from the first base. From the germline V gene, CDR1 is GEAIGNYY and CDR2 is EKD. Trimming at the junction amounts to 0 bases on V and 4 bases on J, and the germline ends lie 14 bases apart. Summary of the overall study and its limitations: Repertoire differences between infected and uninfected infants were less clearly seen at 1 year of age than at 2 months. Among roughly 2-month-old infants, germline-encoded fetal-type TRDV2 CDR3 sequences seemed to show up more often in infected than in uninfected infants, which suggests an in utero expansion footprint. Two months was the earliest age with enough suitable sample material for TCR repertoire analysis, so newborn repertoires were not sequenced. A public TRGV9 clonotype was highly prevalent in both infected and uninfected infants. Compared with uninfected infants, infected infants at 2 months appeared to have fewer N additions in their TRGV9 and TRDV2 CDR3s, and this was especially true for TRDV2-TRDJ1 sequences.

The receptor comes from a child under 10 years old born to a mother with Toxoplasma gondii infection during pregnancy, either congenitally infected or uninfected (not recorded which). The chain uses TRDV2 and TRDJ1, with no confidently assigned D gene. The J gene comes from matching the DNA to germline here; TCRdb lacks it. Material: gamma-delta T cells from blood. This receptor carries the CDR3 CACDTRSNVGDKLIF. The bases are TGTGCCTGTGACACCCGGTCCAACGTGGGCGATAAACTCATCTTT.